This TCR beta chain was sequenced in a study of cytomegalovirus exposure and HLA in healthy donors. A multiplex PCR was run with 60 Vbeta primers and 13 Jbeta primers. The method was immunoSEQ multiplex PCR; TCRdb's version includes in-frame clones alone and lacks a portion of them. The sample includes 120,000 to 150,000 clones, roughly three quarters seen only once; the top ten take 6.5% to 8.5%. CDR3 length: 13 residues. Germline V gene data show CDR1 as SEHNR and CDR2 as FQNEAQ (reference sequence). V lost 3 bases and J 2 bases, leaving 7 bases between the germline ends. The specimen was PBMCs. V usage is TRBV7-9 and J usage is TRBJ2-5; D is ambiguous. This TCR was recovered from a woman aged 40 to 50 in good health and CMV-seropositive. CDR3 protein: CASSFPGQETQYF. The CDR3 region has the DNA TGTGCCAGCAGCTTTCCGGGTCAAGAGACCCAGTACTTC. Combining the CDR3 with reference TRBV7-9 and TRBJ2-5 gives the whole variable domain DTGVSQNPRHKITKRGQNVTFRCDPISEHNRLYWYRQTLGQGPEFLTYFQNEAQLEKSRLLSDRFSAERPKGSFSTLEIQRTEQGDSAMYLCASSFPGQETQYFGPGTRLLVL.